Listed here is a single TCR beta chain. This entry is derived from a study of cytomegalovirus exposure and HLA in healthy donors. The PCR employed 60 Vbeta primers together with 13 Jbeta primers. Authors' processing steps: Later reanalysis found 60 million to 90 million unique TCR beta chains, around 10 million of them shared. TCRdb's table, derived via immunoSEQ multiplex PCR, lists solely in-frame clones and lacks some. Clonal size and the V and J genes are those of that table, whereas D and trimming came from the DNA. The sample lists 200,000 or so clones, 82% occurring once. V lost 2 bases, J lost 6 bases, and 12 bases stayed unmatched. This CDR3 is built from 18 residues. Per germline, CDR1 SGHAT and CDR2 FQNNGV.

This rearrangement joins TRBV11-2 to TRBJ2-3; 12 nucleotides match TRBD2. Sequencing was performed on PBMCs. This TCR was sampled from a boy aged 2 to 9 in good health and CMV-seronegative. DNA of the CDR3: TGTGCCAGCAGCTTACAGGACGGGCTAGCGGGGGGGTCCGATACGCAGTATTTT. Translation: CASSLQDGLAGGSDTQYF.